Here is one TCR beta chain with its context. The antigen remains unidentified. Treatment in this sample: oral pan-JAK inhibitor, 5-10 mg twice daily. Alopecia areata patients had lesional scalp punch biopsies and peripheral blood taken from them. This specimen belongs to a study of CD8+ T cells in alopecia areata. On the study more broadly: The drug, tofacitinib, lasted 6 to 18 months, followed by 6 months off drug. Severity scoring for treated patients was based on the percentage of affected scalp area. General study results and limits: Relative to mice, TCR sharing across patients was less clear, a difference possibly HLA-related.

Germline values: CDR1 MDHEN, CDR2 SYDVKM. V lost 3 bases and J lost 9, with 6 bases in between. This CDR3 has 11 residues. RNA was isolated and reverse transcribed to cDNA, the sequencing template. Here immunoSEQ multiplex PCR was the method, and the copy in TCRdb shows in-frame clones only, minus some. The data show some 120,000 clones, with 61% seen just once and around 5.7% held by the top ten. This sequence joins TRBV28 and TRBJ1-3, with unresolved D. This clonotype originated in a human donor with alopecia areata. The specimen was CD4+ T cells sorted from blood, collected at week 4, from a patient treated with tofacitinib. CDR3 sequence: CASSLEGTIYF. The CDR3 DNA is TGTGCCAGCAGTTTGGAAGGCACCATATATTTT.